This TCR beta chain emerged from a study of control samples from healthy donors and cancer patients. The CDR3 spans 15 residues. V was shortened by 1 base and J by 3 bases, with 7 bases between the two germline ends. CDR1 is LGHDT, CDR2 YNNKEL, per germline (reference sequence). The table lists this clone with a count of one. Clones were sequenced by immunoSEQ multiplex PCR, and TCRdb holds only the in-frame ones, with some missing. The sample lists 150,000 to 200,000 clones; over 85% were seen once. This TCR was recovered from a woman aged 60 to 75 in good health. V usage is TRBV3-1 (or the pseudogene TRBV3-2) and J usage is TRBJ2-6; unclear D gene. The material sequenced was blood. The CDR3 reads CASSQVGFGANVLTF. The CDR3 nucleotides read TGTGCCAGCAGCCAAGTAGGTTTTGGGGCCAACGTCCTGACTTTC.